The clone carrying this T cell receptor (beta chain) was counted once. The antigen is not known. They ran version v3.0 of the immunoSEQ assay at survey level. Sequencing was directed toward about 40,000-55,000 T-cell genomes in each sample. The data were produced by immunoSEQ multiplex PCR, yet TCRdb's version contains in-frame clones alone and is incomplete. The data show fewer than 35,000 clones, with roughly 79% seen just once and 7% to 10% held by the top ten. The data were obtained in a study of long-term antiretroviral therapy in people with HIV. Broader study findings: Repertoires with HIV possessed tighter CDR3 length spans than those of controls. All blood samples came from the years 2004 to 2017, possibly under older ART regimens.

Every specimen provided about 0.9-11 million cryopreserved PBMC before DNA extraction took place. Sequences were derived from unsorted PBMCs, sampled 3.1 years after starting antiretroviral therapy. The receptor was isolated from a woman aged 45-59 years with HIV.

The CDR3: CASSHYRENTEAFF. DNA of the CDR3: TGCGCCAGCAGCCACTACAGGGAGAACACTGAAGCTTTCTTT. The rearrangement joins TRBV4-1 to TRBJ1-1; perhaps TRBD1 as D (6 bases). V was pared by 3 bases and J by 1 base, with 9 bases between. The CDR3 totals 14 residues. Germline CDR1 reads MGHRA; CDR2 reads YSYEKL.